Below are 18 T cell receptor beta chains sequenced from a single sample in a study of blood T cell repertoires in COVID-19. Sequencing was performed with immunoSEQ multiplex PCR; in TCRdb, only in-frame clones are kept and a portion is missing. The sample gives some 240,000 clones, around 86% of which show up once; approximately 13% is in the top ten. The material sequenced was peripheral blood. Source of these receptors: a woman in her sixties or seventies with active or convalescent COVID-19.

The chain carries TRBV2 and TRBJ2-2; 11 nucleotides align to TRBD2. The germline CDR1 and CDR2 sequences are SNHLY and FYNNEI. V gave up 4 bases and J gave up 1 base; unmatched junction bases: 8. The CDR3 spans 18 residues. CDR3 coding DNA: TGTGCCAGCAGTGGACCGACTAGCGGGGTACGGAACACCGGGGAGCTGTTTTTT. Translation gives CASSGPTSGVRNTGELFF. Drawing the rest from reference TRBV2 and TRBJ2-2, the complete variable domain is EPEVTQTPSHQVTQMGQEVILRCVPISNHLYFYWYRQILGQKVEFLVSFYNNEISEKSEIFDDQFSVERPDGSNFTLKIRSTKLEDSAMYFCASSGPTSGVRNTGELFFGEGSRLTVL.

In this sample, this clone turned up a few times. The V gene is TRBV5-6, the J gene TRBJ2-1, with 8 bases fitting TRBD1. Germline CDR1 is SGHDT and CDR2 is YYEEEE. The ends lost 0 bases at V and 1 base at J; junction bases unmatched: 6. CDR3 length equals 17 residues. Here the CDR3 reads CASSLGPGQDSYNEQFF. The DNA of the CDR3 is TGTGCCAGCAGCTTGGGACCGGGACAGGATTCCTACAATGAGCAGTTCTTC.

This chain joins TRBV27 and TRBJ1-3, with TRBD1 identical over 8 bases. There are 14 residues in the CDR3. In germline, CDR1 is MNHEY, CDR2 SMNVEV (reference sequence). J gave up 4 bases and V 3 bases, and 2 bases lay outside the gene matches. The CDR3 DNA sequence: TGTGCCAGCAGTTTCAGGACAGGGGGAAACACCATATATTTT. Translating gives CASSFRTGGNTIYF.

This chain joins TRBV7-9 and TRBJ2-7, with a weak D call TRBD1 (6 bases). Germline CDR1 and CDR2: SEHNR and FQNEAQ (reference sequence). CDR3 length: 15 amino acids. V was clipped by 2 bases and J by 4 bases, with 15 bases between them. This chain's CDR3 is CASSLQAGTSYEQYF. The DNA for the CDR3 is TGTGCCAGCAGCTTACAGGCCGGGACATCATACGAGCAGTACTTC.

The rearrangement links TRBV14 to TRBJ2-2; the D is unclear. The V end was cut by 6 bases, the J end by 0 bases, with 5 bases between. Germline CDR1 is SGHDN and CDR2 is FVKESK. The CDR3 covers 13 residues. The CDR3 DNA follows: TGTGCCAGCAGACTCGCGAACACCGGGGAGCTGTTTTTT. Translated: CASRLANTGELFF.

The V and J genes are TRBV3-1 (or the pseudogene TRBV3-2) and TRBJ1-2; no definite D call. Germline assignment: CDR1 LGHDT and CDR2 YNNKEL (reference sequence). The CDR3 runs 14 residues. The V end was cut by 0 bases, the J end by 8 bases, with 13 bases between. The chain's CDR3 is CASSQDRNAGGYTF. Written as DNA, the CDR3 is TGTGCCAGCAGCCAAGATCGGAACGCGGGGGGCTACACCTTC.

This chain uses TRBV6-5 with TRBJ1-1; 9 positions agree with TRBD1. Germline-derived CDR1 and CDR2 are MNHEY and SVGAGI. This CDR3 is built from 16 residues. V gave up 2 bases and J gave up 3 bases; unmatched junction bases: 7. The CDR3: CASSYGTGWLDTEAFF. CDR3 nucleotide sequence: TGTGCCAGCAGTTACGGGACAGGGTGGTTGGACACTGAAGCTTTCTTT.

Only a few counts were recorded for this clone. The CDR3 spells CASGLVVGAGELFF. The CDR3 nucleotides are TGTGCTAGTGGTTTGGTCGTAGGGGCCGGGGAGCTGTTTTTT. V gene TRBV12-5 combines with J gene TRBJ2-2; maybe TRBD1 (5 bases). The CDR3 loop spans 14 amino acids. V shed 0 bases and J shed 6 bases, with 8 bases lying between them. Germline assignment: CDR1 LGHNT and CDR2 FRNRAP.

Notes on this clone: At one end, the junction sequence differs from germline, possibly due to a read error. CDR3 loop: CASSESGTGGNLAF. The CDR3 DNA reads TGTGCCAGCAGTGAATCAGGGACAGGGGGTAATCTCGCCTTC. The chain recombines TRBV25-1 with TRBJ1-2; 11 nucleotides align to TRBD1. Germline V gene data show CDR1 as MGHDK and CDR2 as SYGVNS. The CDR3 is 14 residues long.

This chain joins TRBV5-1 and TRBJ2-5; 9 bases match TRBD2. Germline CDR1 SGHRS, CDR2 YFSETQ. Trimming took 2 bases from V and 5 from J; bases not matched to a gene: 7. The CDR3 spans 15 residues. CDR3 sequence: CASSFGGGAFETQYF. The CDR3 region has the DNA TGCGCCAGCAGCTTTGGCGGGGGGGCCTTCGAGACCCAGTACTTC.

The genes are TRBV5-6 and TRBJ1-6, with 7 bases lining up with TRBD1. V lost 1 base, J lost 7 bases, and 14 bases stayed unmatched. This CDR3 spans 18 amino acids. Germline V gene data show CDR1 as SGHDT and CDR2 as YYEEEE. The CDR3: CASSLWVGTGDPNSPLHF. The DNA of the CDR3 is TGTGCCAGCAGCTTGTGGGTGGGAACAGGGGATCCGAATTCACCCCTCCACTTT.

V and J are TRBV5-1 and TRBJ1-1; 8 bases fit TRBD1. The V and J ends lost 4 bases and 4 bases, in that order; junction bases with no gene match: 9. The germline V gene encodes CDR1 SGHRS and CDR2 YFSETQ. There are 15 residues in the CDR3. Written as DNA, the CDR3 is TGCGCCAGCAGCCTGGGGCGGACAGGGCCCACTGAAGCTTTCTTT. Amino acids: CASSLGRTGPTEAFF.

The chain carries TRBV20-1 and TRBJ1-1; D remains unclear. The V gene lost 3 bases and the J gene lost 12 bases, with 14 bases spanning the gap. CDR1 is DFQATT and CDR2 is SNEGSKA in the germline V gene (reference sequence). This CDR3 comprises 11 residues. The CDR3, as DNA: TGCAGTGCTAGCAGTGTCCGCGGATCTTTCTTT. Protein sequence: CSASSVRGSFF.

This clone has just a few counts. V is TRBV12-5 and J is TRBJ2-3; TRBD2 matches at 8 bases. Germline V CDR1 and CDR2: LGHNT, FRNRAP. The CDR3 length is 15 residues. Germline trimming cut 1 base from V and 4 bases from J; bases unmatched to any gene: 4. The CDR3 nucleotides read TGTGCTAGTGGTTTGGAGGGACTAGAGGCAGATACGCAGTATTTT. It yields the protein CASGLEGLEADTQYF.

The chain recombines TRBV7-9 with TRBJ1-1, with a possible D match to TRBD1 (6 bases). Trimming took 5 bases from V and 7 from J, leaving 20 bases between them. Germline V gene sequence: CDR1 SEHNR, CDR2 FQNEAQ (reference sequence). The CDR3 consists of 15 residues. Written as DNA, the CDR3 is TGTGCCAGCAGCATATACCGGTGGGGACACTTTGAAGCTTTCTTT. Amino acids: CASSIYRWGHFEAFF.

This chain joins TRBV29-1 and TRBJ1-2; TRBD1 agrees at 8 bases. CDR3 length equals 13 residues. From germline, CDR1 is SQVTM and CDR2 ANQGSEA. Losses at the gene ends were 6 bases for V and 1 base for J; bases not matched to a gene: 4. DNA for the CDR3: TGCAGCGTCCTTGGACAGGGTAACTATGGCTACACCTTC. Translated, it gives CSVLGQGNYGYTF.

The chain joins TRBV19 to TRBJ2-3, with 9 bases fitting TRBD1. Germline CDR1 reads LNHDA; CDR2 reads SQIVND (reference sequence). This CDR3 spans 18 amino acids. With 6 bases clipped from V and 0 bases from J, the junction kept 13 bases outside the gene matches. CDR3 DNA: TGTGCCAGTAGGCCCCTCCGGGACAGGGAAACTAGCACAGATACGCAGTATTTT. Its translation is CASRPLRDRETSTDTQYF.

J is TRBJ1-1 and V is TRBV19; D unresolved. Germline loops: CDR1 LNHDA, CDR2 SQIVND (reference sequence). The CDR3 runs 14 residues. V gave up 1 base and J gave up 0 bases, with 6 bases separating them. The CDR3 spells CASSIGSLNTEAFF. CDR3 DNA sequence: TGTGCCAGTAGTATAGGCAGTCTGAACACTGAAGCTTTCTTT. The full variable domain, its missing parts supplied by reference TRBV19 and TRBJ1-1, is DGGITQSPKYLFRKEGQNVTLSCEQNLNHDAMYWYRQDPGQGLRLIYYSQIVNDFQKGDIAEGYSVSREKKESFPLTVTSAQKNPTAFYLCASSIGSLNTEAFFGQGTRLTVV.